These T cell receptor beta chains were read from a single sample in a study of T cell responses to AZD1222 COVID-19 vaccine. Produced via immunoSEQ multiplex PCR; TCRdb's table is partial and in-frame only. This table holds 75,000 to 100,000 clones, roughly nine tenths found once. This specimen was peripheral blood, taken on day 0 of AZD1222 vaccination. The receptor source for this set is an adult in good health. The CDR3 runs from the conserved cysteine through the conserved F or W. Part of the rows lack a size; the others show once, few, many or a class for expanded clones.

v_gene,abundance,j_gene,CDR3aa
TRBV6-5,NA,TRBJ1-1,CASSQRQGTEAFF
TRBV19,NA,TRBJ1-5,CASSIAGIRAGTQPQHF
TRBV27,NA,TRBJ2-5,CASSLGTDGTRETQYF
TRBV15,NA,TRBJ2-2,CATSRVIGELFF
TRBV7-6,NA,TRBJ1-1,CASSPSGGNTEAFF
TRBV5-5,NA,TRBJ2-5,CASSFGDTHQETQYF
TRBV27,few,TRBJ1-2,CASSPTVTYGYTF
TRBV4-3,NA,TRBJ1-4,CASSQGPKEKLFF
TRBV6-5,NA,TRBJ2-7,CASIPGGSYEQYF
TRBV10-3,NA,TRBJ2-1,CAISGAPGRSTDEQFF
TRBV19,NA,TRBJ1-1,CASSYTRDTEAFF
TRBV3-1/TRBV3-2,NA,TRBJ1-3,CASSQSTSGNTIYF
TRBV28,NA,TRBJ1-3,CASSRTGNGDTIYF
TRBV5-1,NA,TRBJ1-4,CASSATGKAEKLFF
TRBV2,NA,TRBJ1-1,CASNLDRVSEAFF
TRBV28,once,TRBJ1-2,CASSEGQGSYGYTF
TRBV18,NA,TRBJ2-1,CASSPGTSGLNEQFF
TRBV28,NA,TRBJ2-7,CASSRLAGSYEQYF
TRBV19,NA,TRBJ1-5,CASSKGVDQPQHF
TRBV5-1,once,TRBJ2-2,CASSLNSQNPKGTGELFF
TRBV7-3,few,TRBJ2-1,CASSQRAGSYNEQFF
TRBV19,once,TRBJ1-5,CASTGTGNQPQHF
TRBV5-1,few,TRBJ2-1,CASSLSGAYNEQFF
TRBV10-2,NA,TRBJ1-3,CARQGSGNTIYF
TRBV11-2,NA,TRBJ2-6,CASSLVYRDKSSGANVLTF
TRBV7-3,NA,TRBJ1-3,CASSPGTPSSGNTIYF
TRBV28,NA,TRBJ1-5,CASSWTVNQPQHF
TRBV3-1/TRBV3-2,few,TRBJ1-3,CASSRDRGHGNTIYF
TRBV5-5,few,TRBJ1-2,CASSVAGQAEDGYTF
TRBV30,NA,TRBJ1-1,CAWRWASNTEAFF
TRBV7-6,NA,TRBJ2-2,CASSPTGTGSNWELFF
TRBV2,NA,TRBJ1-1,CASSQGLNTEAFF
TRBV9,NA,TRBJ2-5,CASSVDGTSGKTQYF
TRBV9,NA,TRBJ1-1,CASSVRDRGLNTEAFF
TRBV5-5,NA,TRBJ1-2,CASSLGQARYGYTF
TRBV7-3,few,TRBJ2-7,CASSLAGLNEQYF
TRBV27,once,TRBJ2-1,CASIGSRPGHEQFF
TRBV6-6,NA,TRBJ2-1,CASSLMGLAGAHNEQFF
TRBV2,NA,TRBJ1-2,CASSPNYGYTF